The 12 T cell receptor beta chains reported below all come from one sample, sequenced in a study of response to subunit inactivated influenza vaccine (dated by TCRdb to 2016 to 2019). The library was obtained by RT-PCR. The reads were generated on an Illumina HiSeq 2500. TCRdb applied fastp at Q25 and MiXCR to the public reads, then kept only in-frame beta chains. Identical CDR3 protein sequences are pooled into one entry, listed with their most common genes and DNA. This sample holds over 800,000 distinct CDR3 sequences; less than 25% were observed only once. About 9.4% of the sample rests with the top ten. Source: PBMCs from blood, taken approximately 5 days after vaccination. The source of these receptors is a man over 45 who received an inactivated influenza vaccine. Donor details come from another sample of the same person, matched by shared clones.

This clonotype appeared many times. The rearrangement links TRBV7-9 to TRBJ2-1; D not certain. This CDR3 is built from 14 residues. Germline-derived CDR1 and CDR2 are SEHNR and FQNEAQ (reference sequence). The germline V and J ends were trimmed by 5 bases and 5 bases, with 13 bases remaining between them. CDR3 sequence: CASSILSVHNEQFF. In DNA, the CDR3 is TGTGCCAGCAGCATATTGTCCGTTCACAATGAGCAGTTCTTC. The whole variable domain, remainder taken from reference TRBV7-9 and TRBJ2-1, is DTGVSQNPRHKITKRGQNVTFRCDPISEHNRLYWYRQTLGQGPEFLTYFQNEAQLEKSRLLSDRFSAERPKGSFSTLEIQRTEQGDSAMYLCASSILSVHNEQFFGPGTRLTVL.

This chain connects TRBV24-1 to TRBJ2-3; a weak D match, TRBD2 (6 bases). V was shortened by 4 bases and J by 5 bases, with 15 bases between the two germline ends. CDR3 length equals 15 residues. Per the germline V gene, CDR1 is KGHDR and CDR2 is SFDVKD. CDR3: CATSDSGVFRDTQYF. The CDR3 DNA follows: TGTGCCACCAGTGACTCGGGAGTTTTTCGAGATACGCAGTATTTT.

The rearrangement links TRBV12-3 or TRBV12-4 to TRBJ1-4; 8 nucleotides line up with TRBD1. With 6 bases clipped from V and 3 bases from J, the junction kept 9 bases outside the gene matches. The CDR3 is 16 residues long. CDR3: CASRYSGGAANEKLFF. The CDR3, as DNA: TGTGCCAGCAGATATTCAGGGGGCGCAGCTAATGAAAAACTGTTTTTT.

In regard to this clonotype: Sequence at one end of the junction differs from germline and may be a read error. The chain recombines TRBV5-1 with TRBJ2-1; D is tentatively TRBD1 or TRBD2 (5 bases each). The CDR3 is 14 residues long. Germline lookup yields CDR1 SGHRS and CDR2 YFSETQ. The CDR3 region is CTSEKGDSYNEQFF. The CDR3 region has the DNA TGCACCAGCGAAAAGGGAGACAGTTACAATGAGCAGTTCTTC.

The rearrangement links TRBV20-1 to TRBJ2-7, with unresolved D. The CDR3 is made up of 15 amino acids. The germline V gene encodes CDR1 DFQATT and CDR2 SNEGSKA (reference sequence). V dropped 0 bases and J dropped 0 bases, with 12 bases sitting between them. DNA of the CDR3: TGCAGTGCTAGAGACCCCCGGGTACCCTCCTACGAGCAGTACTTC. Translation gives CSARDPRVPSYEQYF.

CDR3 sequence reads: CASSQTSDLNTEAFF. The CDR3 bases are TGTGCCAGCAGCCAGACCTCGGACCTGAACACTGAAGCTTTCTTT. The genes are TRBV4-2 and TRBJ1-1; D remains ambiguous. With 3 bases removed from V and 0 bases from J, the gap between germline ends came to 11 bases. The germline CDR1 and CDR2 sequences are LGHNA and YNFKEQ. The CDR3 is 15 residues long.

The V gene is TRBV3-1, the J gene TRBJ1-1, with D possibly matching TRBD1 (5 bases). The V and J ends lost 3 bases and 11 bases respectively, with 19 bases between them. This CDR3 has 14 amino acids. In germline, CDR1 is LGHDT, CDR2 YNNKEL (reference sequence). The CDR3 DNA sequence: TGTGCCAGCAGCCACAAAGGACACGCGTCTGGGGCTTTCTTT. Its translation is CASSHKGHASGAFF.

The chain recombines TRBV12-3 or TRBV12-4 with TRBJ2-1, with TRBD1 matching 9 bases. Germline trimming cut 5 bases from V and 6 bases from J; bases unmatched to any gene: 20. The CDR3 length is 19 residues. DNA of the CDR3: TGTGCCAGCAGTCTCCAGGTTTTTGGTATGGGACAGGGTTTCAATGAGCAGTTCTTC. This translates into CASSLQVFGMGQGFNEQFF.

The chain couples TRBV11-2 to TRBJ2-1, with 9 bases lining up with TRBD1. This CDR3 spans 15 amino acids. V was pared by 6 bases and J by 3 bases, with 6 bases of the junction left unmatched. Per germline, CDR1 SGHAT and CDR2 FQNNGV. Here the CDR3 reads CASSRTGAIYNEQFF. DNA of the CDR3: TGTGCCAGCAGTCGGACAGGGGCCATCTACAATGAGCAGTTCTTC.

The V and J genes are TRBV20-1 and TRBJ1-2; 7 nucleotides agree with TRBD1. The germline V gene has CDR1 DFQATT and CDR2 SNEGSKA (reference sequence). J was trimmed by 1 base and V by 6 bases; bases with no gene match: 5. The CDR3 has 13 residues. CDR3 protein: CSARNRGNYGYTF. In DNA form, the CDR3 reads TGCAGTGCAAGGAACAGGGGTAACTATGGCTACACCTTC.

This clonotype showed up just a few times. J is TRBJ2-1 and V is TRBV7-2; 9 nucleotides align to TRBD1. The CDR3 consists of 16 residues. J was trimmed by 4 bases and V by 2 bases; bases with no gene match: 6. CDR1 SGHTA and CDR2 FQGNSA come from the germline V gene. This CDR3 is CASSLPHRGRYNEQFF. The CDR3 bases are TGTGCCAGCAGCTTACCCCACAGGGGGCGGTACAATGAGCAGTTCTTC.

This chain uses TRBV4-1 with TRBJ1-2; TRBD1 matches at 10 bases. The germline V gene encodes CDR1 MGHRA and CDR2 YSYEKL. There are 15 residues in the CDR3. V was clipped by 3 bases and J by 5 bases; unmatched bases: 6. In DNA form, the CDR3 reads TGCGCCAGCAGCCATACCGGACAGGGGGAATATGGCTACACCTTC. Amino acids: CASSHTGQGEYGYTF.